Listed below are T cell receptor beta chains from one sample, sequenced in a study of cytomegalovirus exposure and HLA in healthy donors. Sequencing was performed with immunoSEQ multiplex PCR; in TCRdb, only in-frame clones are kept and a portion is missing. This sample has roughly 130,000 clones; around nine tenths occur once, and the top ten carry 1.4% to 1.5%. The sequenced sample consisted of PBMCs. These receptors were taken from a man aged 25 to 40 in good health and CMV-seronegative. Each CDR3 is given without its conserved first and last residue. The D gene is left open where the match is weak.

V,D,CDR3
TRBV7-3,NA,ASSKRLSGYTDTQY
TRBV7-8,NA,ASSLAGGTGELF
TRBV10-3,TRBD2,AISDPGLAGAREQY
TRBV15,TRBD1,AITDRGLGKLF
TRBV11-1,NA,ASSLRANSYEQY
TRBV30,NA,ASSLNRAQY
TRBV4-1,NA,ASSQVISTGELF
TRBV15,NA,ATSRETGRKEGGELF
TRBV5-4,NA,ASSVTRKGDTQY
TRBV5-1,NA,ASSLIGGLDTGELF